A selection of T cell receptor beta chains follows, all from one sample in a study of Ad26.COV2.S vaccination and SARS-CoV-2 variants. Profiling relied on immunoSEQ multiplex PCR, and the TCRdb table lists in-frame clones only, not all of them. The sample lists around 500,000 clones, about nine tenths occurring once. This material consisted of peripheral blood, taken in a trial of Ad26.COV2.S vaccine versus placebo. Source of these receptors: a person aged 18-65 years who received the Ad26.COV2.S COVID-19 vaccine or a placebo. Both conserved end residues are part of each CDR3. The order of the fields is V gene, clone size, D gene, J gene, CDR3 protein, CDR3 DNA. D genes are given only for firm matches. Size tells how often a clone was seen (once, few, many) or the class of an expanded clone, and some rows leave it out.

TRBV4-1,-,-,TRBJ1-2,CASSQDRVGYGYTF,TGCGCCAGCAGCCAAGACCGGGTAGGCTATGGCTACACCTTC
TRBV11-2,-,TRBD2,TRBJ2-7,CASSSWTSGSSYEQYF,TGTGCCAGCAGCTCATGGACTAGCGGGAGCTCCTACGAGCAGTACTTC
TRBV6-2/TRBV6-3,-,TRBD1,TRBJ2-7,CASSHPFGTGSYEQYF,TGTGCCAGCAGTCATCCGTTCGGGACAGGGTCCTACGAGCAGTACTTC
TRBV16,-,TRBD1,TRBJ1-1,CASSQSVKQGAGAFF,TGTGCCAGCAGCCAATCAGTTAAACAGGGGGCTGGAGCTTTCTTT
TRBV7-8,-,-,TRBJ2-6,CASSFYVRGSGANVLTF,TGTGCCAGCAGCTTTTATGTCAGGGGCTCTGGGGCCAACGTCCTGACTTTC
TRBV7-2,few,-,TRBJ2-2,CASKVDPGGGTGELFF,TGTGCCAGCAAGGTTGACCCCGGGGGTGGTACCGGGGAGCTGTTTTTT
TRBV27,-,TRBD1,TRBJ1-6,CASNQGQYNSPLHF,TGTGCCAGCAACCAGGGACAGTATAATTCACCCCTCCACTTT
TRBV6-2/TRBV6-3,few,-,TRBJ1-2,CASSYSGPGYGYTF,TGTGCCAGCAGTTACTCGGGACCAGGCTATGGCTACACCTTC
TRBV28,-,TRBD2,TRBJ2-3,CASSSPGTSGRATDTQYF,TGTGCCAGCAGTTCGCCCGGGACTAGCGGGAGGGCCACAGATACGCAGTATTTT
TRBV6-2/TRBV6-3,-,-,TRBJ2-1,CASSSLLRDLSGKEQFF,TGTGCCAGCAGTTCCCTCTTGCGGGACCTTAGCGGTAAGGAGCAGTTCTTC
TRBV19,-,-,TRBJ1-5,CASKTNHGTGQPQHF,TGTGCCAGTAAAACCAATCATGGAACGGGACAGCCCCAGCATTTT
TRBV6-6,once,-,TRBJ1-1,CASDNSGYWSTEAFF,TGTGCCAGCGACAACTCAGGATACTGGAGCACTGAAGCTTTCTTT
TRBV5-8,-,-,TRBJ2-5,CASSLGSGAPQETQYF,TGTGCCAGCAGCTTGGGTTCAGGGGCCCCGCAAGAGACCCAGTACTTC
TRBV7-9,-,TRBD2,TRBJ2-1,CASSFTSGRDEQFF,TGTGCCAGCAGCTTCACTAGCGGGAGGGATGAGCAGTTCTTC
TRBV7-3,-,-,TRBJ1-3,CASSLNGQKNTIYF,TGTGCCAGCAGCTTAAATGGACAGAAAAACACCATATATTTT
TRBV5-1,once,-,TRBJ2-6,CASSLGSWGPAGANVLTF,TGCGCCAGCAGCTTGGGGTCGTGGGGGCCCGCCGGGGCCAACGTCCTGACTTTC
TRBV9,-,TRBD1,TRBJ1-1,CASSQGVNTEAFF,TGTGCCAGCTCACAGGGGGTGAACACTGAAGCTTTCTTT
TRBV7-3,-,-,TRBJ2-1,CASSLWGDANEQFF,TGTGCCAGCAGCTTATGGGGGGACGCCAATGAGCAGTTCTTC
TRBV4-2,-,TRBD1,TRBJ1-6,CASSQSGQGGSPLHF,TGTGCCAGCAGCCAATCCGGACAGGGAGGTTCACCCCTCCACTTT
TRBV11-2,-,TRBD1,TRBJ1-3,CASTPGGRNTIYF,TGTGCCAGCACCCCAGGGGGCCGAAACACCATATATTTT
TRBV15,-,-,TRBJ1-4,CATSSRGTNEKLFF,TGTGCCACCAGCAGCAGGGGAACTAATGAAAAACTGTTTTTT
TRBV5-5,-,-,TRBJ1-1,CASSPRGTEAFF,TGTGCCAGCAGTCCCCGTGGCACTGAAGCTTTCTTT
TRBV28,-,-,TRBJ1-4,CASSLYRVAPNEKLFF,TGTGCCAGCAGTTTATATCGAGTGGCCCCAAATGAAAAACTGTTTTTT
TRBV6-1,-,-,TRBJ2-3,CASSENGGSTDTQYF,TGTGCCAGCAGTGAAAACGGGGGTAGCACAGATACGCAGTATTTT
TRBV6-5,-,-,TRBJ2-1,CAVSKRRGNEQFF,TGTGCCGTTAGTAAGCGGAGAGGCAATGAGCAGTTCTTC
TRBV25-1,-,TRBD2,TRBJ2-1,CASSGGLDEFF,TGTGCCAGCAGTGGAGGACTAGATGAGTTCTTC
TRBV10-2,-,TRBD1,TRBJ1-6,CASTASDRGGSPLHF,TGCGCCAGCACCGCAAGTGACAGGGGTGGGTCACCCCTCCACTTT
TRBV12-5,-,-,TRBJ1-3,CVGCSGNTIYF,TGCGTAGGGTGCTCTGGAAACACCATATATTTT
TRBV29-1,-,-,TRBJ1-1,CSVYTGVESWAFF,TGCAGCGTTTACACGGGGGTCGAGAGTTGGGCTTTCTTT
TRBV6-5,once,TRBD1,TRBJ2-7,CASSYYRGNYEQYF,TGTGCCAGCAGTTATTACAGGGGGAATTACGAGCAGTACTTC
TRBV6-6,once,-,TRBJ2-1,CASSYSAGAQNEQFF,TGTGCCAGCAGTTACTCGGCTGGGGCCCAGAATGAGCAGTTCTTC
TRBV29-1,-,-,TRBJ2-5,CSVLILSPKTHSFRQETQYF,TGCAGCGTTCTCATCTTGTCGCCTAAGACCCACAGTTTCCGGCAAGAGACCCAGTACTTC
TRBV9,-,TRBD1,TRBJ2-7,CASSVEGGKSSYEQYF,TGTGCCAGCAGCGTAGAAGGGGGCAAGAGCTCCTACGAGCAGTACTTC
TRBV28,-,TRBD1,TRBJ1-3,CASRNPGQGYGNTIYF,TGTGCCAGCAGAAACCCGGGACAGGGGTATGGAAACACCATATATTTT
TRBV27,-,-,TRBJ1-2,CASSSTQFGGHLDYGYTF,TGTGCCAGCAGTTCTACCCAATTCGGGGGACATCTGGACTATGGCTACACCTTC
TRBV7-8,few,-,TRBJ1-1,CASSLSWGLTEAFF,TGTGCCAGCAGCTTATCATGGGGGCTCACTGAAGCTTTCTTT
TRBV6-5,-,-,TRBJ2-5,CASSWNQETQYF,TGTGCCAGCAGTTGGAATCAAGAGACCCAGTACTTC
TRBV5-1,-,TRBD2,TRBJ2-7,CASSFGRATYEQYF,TGCGCCAGCAGCTTCGGGAGGGCGACTTACGAGCAGTACTTC
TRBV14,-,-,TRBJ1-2,CASSAYDGYTF,TGTGCCAGCAGCGCCTACGACGGCTACACCTTC
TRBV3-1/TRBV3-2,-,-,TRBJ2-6,CASSQVAAAGANVLTF,TGTGCCAGCAGCCAAGTGGCAGCGGCGGGGGCCAACGTCCTGACTTTC
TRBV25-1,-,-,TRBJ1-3,CASSESGLGNTIYF,TGTGCCAGCAGTGAATCAGGTCTCGGAAACACCATATATTTT